This section outlines one T cell receptor (beta chain) sequence together with its context. Its antigen is unknown. Base quality data are lacking; no much larger clone is found one base away. This entry is derived from a study of cytomegalovirus exposure and HLA in healthy donors (TCRdb year 2017). Background for the entire study: An earlier analysis of some 550 of the donors reported 250 to 300 Gb of sequence data and some 120 million unique TCR beta sequences from about 200 million T cells. Both class I and class II loci were covered by HLA typing, at four-digit resolution. A separate validation cohort of roughly 110 different subjects was used in addition to the approximately 700-subject first cohort. To predict cytomegalovirus infection status, the study combined high-throughput TCR immunosequencing, statistical association of individual TCRs with disease status, and machine learning. Roughly five DR-DQ haplotypes were treated as single units for association and clustering because of strong linkage in the cohort. The study used immunosequencing to profile the T cell repertoires of 670 or so subjects and linked those repertoires to cytomegalovirus serostatus. Donor age, sex, ethnicity and CMV serostatus were compiled together with the repertoire data. In a later analysis, previously published TCR beta repertoires from 550 to 750 donors were re-analyzed and high-resolution HLA genotyping was added so that TCR occurrence patterns could be studied. All discovery cohort repertoires had been generated on a single sequencing platform. Typing coverage varied by locus: roughly 629-630 donors for A, B, C, DRB1 and DQB1; roughly 560 for DQA1; around 570 for DPA1; 400 to 480 for DPB1. Of the 300 to 400 genotyped donors, 65% to 90% fell in the genetic ancestry cluster associated with self-reported Caucasian donors. In the later analysis, no new phenotypic data were used to find candidate immune exposures; instead, reliance was placed on TCR beta sequences and their occurrence across donors. A later genetic analysis took genome-wide SNP genotypes for about three fifths of the 666 donors and used that subset as a discovery cohort. The study was designed to test whether signatures of past pathogen exposure could be identified by cataloging public T cell receptors. In an earlier analysis of 587 of the donors, high-throughput TCR beta sequencing was used to judge whether each TCR beta V gene segment behaved as functional or pseudogenic. Among some 410 genotyped donors of the cohort, an average of around 240,000 unique TCR beta nucleotide sequences were sequenced per donor, roughly 18% of them non-productive. An early release covering more than 500 HLA-typed donors comprised about 300 gigabases of sequencing data and tens of millions of unique TCR sequences.

Based on the germline V gene (reference sequence), the CDR1 and CDR2 sequences are LNHDA and SQIVND. Germline trimming: 6 bases from V, 6 bases from J; junction bases outside gene matches: 7. The CDR3 holds 15 amino acids from the cysteine to the phenylalanine. CDR3 DNA only is kept here, 45 bases in frame from base 1. Libraries came from the immunoSEQ multiplex PCR assay. For the multiplex PCR, a mixture combining 60 forward primers for TCR Vbeta segments and 13 reverse primers for TCR Jbeta segments was used. Amplification of the CDR3 region of rearranged TCR beta genes was performed with a multiplex PCR assay on genomic DNA. Amplified TCR beta libraries were sequenced as 87-base-pair reads on the Illumina HiSeq System. The published analysis was carried out like this. Across the 700 or so repertoires, a later analysis counted some 80 million unique TCR beta chains, 8.5 million to 12 million of which were shared by at least two donors. Raw reads were error-corrected and collapsed into unique sequences with a nearest-neighbor algorithm that merged closely related sequences to remove PCR and sequencing errors. Alignment of CDR3 sequences to IMGT reference sequences was used to assign V, D and J gene segments. For a sequence to be retained, a match of at least six nucleotides to both a V gene segment and a J gene segment was required. Rearrangements were called productive when the CDR3 lacked stop codons and stayed in frame with V and J; all others were non-productive. CDR3 was defined according to IMGT convention as the region running from the second conserved V-encoded cysteine to the conserved J-encoded phenylalanine. The earlier analysis of about 610 of the donors excluded sequences that lacked an unambiguous match to a single V gene segment. In an earlier analysis of around 590 of the donors, a V segment was called functional when productive rearrangements were above 56.7%, and segregating when the standard deviation between donors exceeded 5%. A statistical classification framework was developed to diagnose cytomegalovirus status using the catalog of TCR beta chain sequences. In a later analysis, V and J genes were assigned by comparing TCR nucleotide sequences against IMGT/GENE-DB human TR gene sequences. The TCRdist pipeline was used in a later analysis to assign CDR3 sequences and most-parsimonious VDJ recombination scenarios. In a later analysis, every TCR beta chain was defined by the combination of its CDR3 amino acid sequence and its V-gene family, and reads without a unique V-gene family were dropped. In a later analysis, 450 to 600 highly shared, low-generation-probability nucleotide sequences were removed to address suspected cross-contamination and a sequencing artifact. For each public chain, a later analysis derived a clonal expansion index from normalized ranks of inferred template counts within each repertoire. Generation probabilities in a later analysis came from a VDJ recombination model fitted to out-of-frame rearrangements, and those results were checked against IGoR. In a later analysis, TCR-TCR, TCR-HLA and TCR-CMV co-occurrence was scored with hypergeometric tests, and a repertoire-size bias correction was applied to TCR pairs. To estimate false discovery rates, a later analysis permuted the HLA or CMV assignments 20 times. In a later analysis, co-occurring TCRs were grouped with DBSCAN, and TCRdist sequence similarity was added when clustering was performed within HLA-allele-positive subsets. Repertoires with fewer than 30,000 or more than 120,000 public chains, plus five repertoires with anomalous nucleotide sharing, were excluded from co-occurrence clustering. TCRdb stores this immuneACCESS table with in-frame sequences only. Part of the clones is absent; in the studies checked, under half of the shortfall reflects unresolved V genes, and no reason is known for the rest. The V and J calls and clone size come from that table; D and trimming were worked out from the DNA. This sample is represented by tens of thousands of clones; 65% to 85% of them were singletons. Of the sample, approximately 8% falls within the top ten clones.

The cohort consisted of 600 to 750 healthy bone marrow donors. At the time of sampling, every cohort member was nominally healthy, though immune exposures that went unrecorded were likely present. The donor was CMV seropositive and was included in the group of 289 seropositive cohort members. Every donor gave a peripheral blood sample, and the peripheral blood mononuclear cells from that sample were used for TCR beta sequencing. The Qiagen DNeasy Blood Extraction Kit was used to extract genomic DNA from the blood cell samples. Broader findings and caveats from the paper: The authors suggested that the approach could potentially be generalized to other disease states and immunological phenotypes. Because counts were too low, around 18 rarely observed V segments, including chromosome 9 orphons, were left out of the earlier analysis of 587 of the donors. According to a later analysis, TCR association rates differed among HLA loci, with DRB1 alleles showing the most associated TCRs and HLA-C alleles showing the fewest. Correlated functional status among segregating V segments might be attributable to linkage disequilibrium, but an unknown experimental factor could not be ruled out. In a later genetic analysis, a missense DCLRE1C variant was associated with V-gene and J-gene trimming of TCR beta chains, and the association was replicated in an independent cohort. A cluster of highly shared sequence variants was judged likely to represent a technical artifact of the sequencing pipeline. In a later analysis, HLA-associated TCR beta chains were found to be more clonally expanded and to have lower generation probabilities than equally common non-associated chains. Most TCR sequences were observed very rarely across donors, whereas some public TCRs were present in many individuals. HLA typing was unavailable for some donors at each locus, so association tests used only the typed subset. The 87-base-pair reads could not distinguish some IMGT-functional V segments, including TRBV6-2 and TRBV6-3, so those segments were excluded. In this cohort, only TCR beta chains were sequenced, and detectable features were limited by the absence of alpha or paired-chain data. In the study, some 160 TCR beta chains were listed as associated with cytomegalovirus. In vitro tests confirmed that three of the cytomegalovirus-associated TCR beta chains recognize cytomegalovirus antigens. The classifier was reported to diagnose cytomegalovirus status with high specificity and sensitivity in both the original and validation cohorts. Several of the top co-occurrence clusters appeared to be linked to parvovirus B19, influenza, CMV and Epstein-Barr virus, according to a later analysis. A further reported finding was that TCR beta sequences accurately predicted the HLA-A and HLA-B alleles for most subjects in the first cohort. The only immune exposure information available for the cohort was CMV serostatus. In a later genetic analysis, fewer N-insertions in productive TCRs were reported among donors in an Asian-associated ancestry cluster than the 666-donor mean. The presence/absence analyses assumed that sequencing depth was roughly uniform across donors, and that assumption may not be true. Most CMV-associated TCR beta chains appeared to be HLA-restricted in a later analysis, and the HLA associations seemed to be driven largely by CMV exposure. Strong co-occurrence of HLA alleles, especially DR and DQ, made assigning TCR associations to individual alleles difficult. Broadly in line with IMGT annotations, most TCR beta V segments showed up in productive rearrangements about 87% or about 30% of the time in an earlier analysis of around 550 of the donors. Specific HLA alleles were associated with roughly 16,000 TCR beta sequences at a false discovery rate of 0.05 in a later analysis.

Sequenced sample: PBMCs. This TCR was recovered from a woman in her twenties or thirties in good health and CMV-seropositive. The chain is assembled from TRBV19 and TRBJ2-3; TRBD2 lines up with 12 middle nucleotides. The CDR3 in this case is CASRVTSGGEDTQYF. The nucleotide sequence reads as follows: TGTGCCAGTAGGGTGACTAGCGGGGGTGAGGATACGCAGTATTTT.